This T cell receptor beta chain emerged from a study of cytomegalovirus exposure and HLA in healthy donors. General study results and limits: A later analysis found most CMV-associated TCR beta chains apparently HLA-restricted. Reportedly, fewer N-insertions than the 666-donor mean appeared in an Asian-associated ancestry cluster in a later analysis. Later analysis suggested links between common viral pathogens and several top significant clusters.

Healthy donors of bone marrow made up the group. Details on this clone: Its specificity is unknown.

This CDR3 has 13 residues. After removal of 4 bases from V and 6 bases from J, the junction contained 1 base not matched to a gene. Germline V gene data show CDR1 as LNHDA and CDR2 as SQIVND (reference sequence). It was with 60 Vbeta and 13 Jbeta primers that the PCR ran. Generated by immunoSEQ multiplex PCR, the TCRdb table keeps only in-frame clones and is missing some. Of approximately 130,000 clones in the sample, over 65% were seen once. The V and J genes are TRBV19 and TRBJ1-5; 9 bases map to TRBD1. The sample comprised PBMCs. The receptor comes from a middle-aged man in good health and CMV-seronegative. CDR3 in DNA: TGTGCCAGTAGTAGGGACAGGGTTCAGCCCCAGCATTTT. This gives the protein CASSRDRVQPQHF.